Listed below are T cell receptor beta chains from one sample, sequenced in a study of T cell repertoires in cytomegalovirus infection. Their target antigens are unknown. TCRdb used MiXCR to reprocess the reads, holding one entry per CDR3 protein. The sample has about 60,000 distinct CDR3 sequences, about 18% seen once; the top ten hold 64%. Sequenced here: CD8+ T cells from cultured PBMCs, sampled from culture after CMV antigen stimulation. The source is a human donor in good health (CMV status not recorded). Some clones in this sample may be carry-over from other donors' samples. CDR3s include the opening cysteine and the closing phenylalanine or tryptophan. Fields, in order: D gene, V gene, J gene, clone size, CDR3 protein, CDR3 DNA. The D gene is left open where the match is weak. The size of a clone is reported for some rows only, either as once, few or many, or as a class for expanded clones.

NA	TRBV7-2	TRBJ2-7	few	CASSQTLPHFSYEQYF	TGTGCCAGCAGCCAAACCCTGCCGCATTTCTCCTACGAGCAGTACTTC
NA	TRBV4-1	TRBJ2-3	many	CASSQVSPDTQYF	TGCGCCAGCAGCCAAGTCTCTCCAGATACGCAGTATTTT
NA	TRBV6-2/TRBV6-3	TRBJ2-7	few	CASSYGGSEQYF	TGTGCCAGCAGTTACGGGGGGTCCGAGCAGTACTTC
NA	TRBV7-9	TRBJ2-1	few	CASSLGGATEQFF	TGTGCCAGCAGCTTAGGGGGGGCCACTGAGCAGTTCTTC
NA	TRBV6-1	TRBJ1-3	NA	CASSEDRSGWGLNTIYF	TGTGCCAGCAGTGAAGATCGCAGCGGATGGGGATTAAACACCATATATTTT
TRBD2	TRBV6-2/TRBV6-3	TRBJ2-1	NA	CASSRWTSGSNEQFF	TGTGCCAGCAGCCGCTGGACTAGCGGGAGTAATGAGCAGTTCTTC
TRBD2	TRBV27	TRBJ2-1	few	CASSPLAGGDNEQFF	TGTGCCAGCAGTCCTCTAGCGGGGGGAGACAATGAGCAGTTCTTC
NA	TRBV7-2	TRBJ2-1	NA	CASSPGPADEQFF	TGTGCCAGCAGCCCCGGTCCAGCGGATGAGCAGTTCTTC
TRBD1	TRBV7-2	TRBJ1-1	few	CASSRDRGGTEAFF	TGTGCCAGCAGTAGGGACAGGGGGGGAACTGAAGCTTTCTTT
TRBD1	TRBV29-1	TRBJ1-1	many	CSVDTGEGFAEAFF	TGCAGCGTTGACACAGGGGAGGGCTTCGCTGAAGCTTTCTTT
TRBD1	TRBV20-1	TRBJ2-7	few	CSASPHRGRYF	TGCAGTGCTAGCCCTCACAGGGGGAGGTACTTC
NA	TRBV7-8	TRBJ2-3	NA	CASSPGLYTDTQYF	TGTGCCAGCAGCCCAGGACTTTACACAGATACGCAGTATTTT
NA	TRBV7-9	TRBJ1-6	many	CATLGGDNSPLHF	TGTGCCACTCTGGGGGGGGATAATTCACCCCTCCACTTT
NA	TRBV28	TRBJ2-3	few	CASISGTPRADTQYF	TGTGCCAGCATCTCAGGGACTCCCCGCGCAGATACGCAGTATTTT
NA	TRBV4-1	TRBJ2-7	once	CASSQGEGYSYEQYF	TGCGCCAGCAGCCAAGGAGAGGGGTACTCCTACGAGCAGTACTTC
NA	TRBV12-3/TRBV12-4	TRBJ1-1	many	CASTQGSVMNTEAFF	TGTGCCAGCACCCAGGGGAGTGTAATGAACACTGAAGCTTTCTTT
NA	TRBV25-1	TRBJ1-2	NA	CASTAINNYGYTF	TGTGCCAGCACCGCAATAAATAACTATGGCTACACCTTC
TRBD2	TRBV7-2	TRBJ2-4	NA	CASSLRDSRIPGGIQYF	TGTGCCAGCAGCCTACGGGACTCCCGTATCCCGGGGGGGATTCAGTACTTC
TRBD2	TRBV7-2	TRBJ2-7	NA	CASSFPSGGDEQYF	TGTGCCAGCAGCTTTCCGAGCGGGGGCGACGAGCAGTACTTC
NA	TRBV7-2	TRBJ1-5	NA	CASSLAGTRGDQPQHF	TGTGCCAGCAGCTTAGCCGGGACCAGGGGAGATCAGCCCCAGCATTTT
NA	TRBV14	TRBJ1-2	NA	CASSPWRNYGYTF	TGTGCCAGCAGTCCGTGGAGGAACTATGGCTACACCTTC
TRBD1	TRBV7-9	TRBJ1-5	NA	CASSLTDRENQPQHF	TGTGCCAGCAGCTTAACCGACAGGGAAAATCAGCCCCAGCATTTT
NA	TRBV27	TRBJ1-2	NA	CASSKIRDKEGYTF	TGTGCCAGCAGTAAGATCCGGGACAAAGAAGGCTACACCTTC
TRBD1	TRBV12-3/TRBV12-4	TRBJ1-5	NA	CASSSGMDRGSNQPQHF	TGTGCCAGCAGTTCGGGGATGGACAGGGGGAGCAATCAGCCCCAGCATTTT
TRBD1	TRBV7-6	TRBJ2-5	NA	CASSLLGTGSQETQYF	TGTGCCAGCAGCCTACTAGGGACAGGGAGCCAAGAGACCCAGTACTTC
NA	TRBV6-1	TRBJ1-2	many	CASKSTGFYGYTF	TGTGCCAGCAAATCGACGGGTTTTTATGGCTACACCTTC
NA	TRBV7-8	TRBJ1-1	few	CASSSGGAAEAFF	TGTGCCAGCAGCTCTGGTGGGGCAGCTGAAGCTTTCTTT
NA	TRBV6-2/TRBV6-3	TRBJ2-4	NA	CASRGGLLYF	TGTGCCAGCAGGGGAGGACTGCTCTACTTC
TRBD1	TRBV6-1	TRBJ2-2	once	CASSPSDRAGGGELFF	TGTGCCAGCAGTCCATCGGACAGGGCAGGTGGCGGGGAGCTGTTTTTT
NA	TRBV7-6	TRBJ2-4	NA	CASSLGTGAKNIQYF	TGTGCCAGCAGCTTAGGTACAGGAGCCAAAAACATTCAGTACTTC
NA	TRBV10-3	TRBJ1-5	few	CAISESMSNQPQHF	TGTGCCATCAGTGAGTCGATGAGCAATCAGCCCCAGCATTTT
NA	TRBV27	TRBJ2-1	NA	CATSKVGAIGDEQFF	TGTGCCACCTCAAAAGTCGGGGCTATCGGCGATGAGCAGTTCTTC
NA	TRBV7-2	TRBJ2-3	few	CASTMRTDTQYF	TGTGCCAGCACTATGAGGACAGATACGCAGTATTTT
TRBD1	TRBV7-9	TRBJ1-1	few	CASSSQGGTEAFF	TGTGCCAGCAGCTCTCAGGGGGGGACTGAAGCTTTCTTT
NA	TRBV5-1	TRBJ2-1	few	CATTGVSSYNEQFF	TGCGCCACCACGGGGGTTAGCTCCTACAATGAGCAGTTCTTC
TRBD2	TRBV28	TRBJ2-3	NA	CASSLGPSGTQYF	TGTGCCAGCAGTTTAGGACCTAGCGGTACGCAGTATTTT
NA	TRBV7-3	TRBJ2-7	NA	CASSFPGHLEQYF	TGTGCCAGCAGCTTCCCGGGCCACCTGGAGCAGTACTTC
NA	TRBV15	TRBJ1-1	NA	CATSRYADTEAFF	TGTGCCACCAGCAGATACGCGGACACTGAAGCTTTCTTT
NA	TRBV5-1	TRBJ2-7	once	CASSLDRTYEQYF	TGCGCCAGCAGCTTGGACAGGACCTACGAGCAGTACTTC
NA	TRBV7-9	TRBJ2-5	many	CASSLLRETQYF	TGTGCCAGCAGCCTCCTCCGGGAGACCCAGTACTTC
NA	TRBV4-2	TRBJ2-7	once	CASSQDLGPSYEQYF	TGTGCCAGCAGCCAAGATCTAGGCCCATCCTACGAGCAGTACTTC
TRBD1	TRBV27	TRBJ2-4	few	CASSLGTGKAKNIQYF	TGTGCCAGCAGTTTGGGGACAGGCAAAGCCAAAAACATTCAGTACTTC
TRBD2	TRBV27	TRBJ2-1	NA	CASSLGLAGAGYEQFF	TGTGCCAGCAGTCTCGGACTAGCGGGAGCAGGGTATGAGCAGTTCTTC
NA	TRBV12-3/TRBV12-4	TRBJ1-3	NA	CASIDSVGNTIYF	TGTGCCAGCATTGACAGCGTTGGAAACACCATATATTTT
NA	TRBV13	TRBJ2-4	NA	CASSFGHGKNIQYF	TGTGCCAGCAGCTTCGGACACGGAAAAAACATTCAGTACTTC
NA	TRBV5-1	TRBJ2-1	few	CASSLEVRQAYNEQFF	TGCGCCAGCAGCTTGGAGGTTAGGCAGGCTTACAATGAGCAGTTCTTC
NA	TRBV6-5	TRBJ1-1	NA	CASSYSNTEAFF	TGTGCCAGCAGTTACTCGAACACTGAAGCTTTCTTT
TRBD2	TRBV9	TRBJ2-2	NA	CASSPWTSGGEAGELFF	TGTGCCAGCAGCCCCTGGACTAGCGGGGGAGAGGCCGGGGAGCTGTTTTTT
TRBD1	TRBV7-8	TRBJ2-7	few	CASSFAATGGYEQYF	TGTGCCAGCAGCTTCGCGGCTACAGGGGGTTACGAGCAGTACTTC
NA	TRBV9	TRBJ2-1	few	CASSNSVTGSSYNEQFF	TGTGCCAGCAGCAATTCAGTGACAGGAAGCTCCTACAATGAGCAGTTCTTC
NA	TRBV12-3/TRBV12-4	TRBJ2-2	many	CASSLAGGRTGELFF	TGTGCCAGCAGTTTGGCTGGGGGCAGGACCGGGGAGCTGTTTTTT
NA	TRBV20-1	TRBJ1-5	NA	CSARPLDYSNQPQHF	TGCAGTGCTAGACCCCTCGATTATAGCAATCAGCCCCAGCATTTT
NA	TRBV10-3	TRBJ2-3	NA	CAISPAGLSTDTQYF	TGTGCCATCAGTCCGGCAGGGTTGAGCACAGATACGCAGTATTTT
TRBD2	TRBV27	TRBJ2-1	NA	CASSLTAGVLSEQFF	TGTGCCAGCAGTTTAACGGCGGGGGTTCTCAGTGAGCAGTTCTTC
TRBD1	TRBV7-8	TRBJ2-7	NA	CASSLMRGGGFEQYF	TGTGCCAGCAGCTTAATGAGAGGGGGCGGTTTCGAGCAGTACTTC
NA	TRBV7-8	TRBJ2-1	NA	CASSPAGADNEQFF	TGTGCCAGCAGCCCCGCAGGAGCGGACAATGAGCAGTTCTTC